These 24 T cell receptor beta chains were sequenced from one sample in a study of T-cell memory formation after mild COVID-19. TCRdb called the 5' RACE reads again in MiXCR, with one record for every CDR3 protein. The sample includes more than 120,000 distinct CDR3 sequences, around 21% seen only once; the top ten take approximately 2.4%. What was sequenced was PBMCs or a T cell subset sorted from them (not recorded which). Source of these receptors: an adult woman who had mild COVID-19 (a few samples of this study predate the infection). Cell type and time point are not known.

This clonotype showed up just a few times. This chain joins TRBV3-1 and TRBJ1-1; no clear D. Germline CDR1 and CDR2: LGHDT and YNNKEL (reference sequence). Trimming shortened V by 1 base and J by 8 bases, and 8 bases separated the two germline ends. The CDR3 runs to 12 residues. Here the CDR3 DNA reads TGTGCCAGCAGCCAAGGACGCATAGAAGCTTTCTTT. Its translation: CASSQGRIEAFF. The whole variable domain, remainder taken from reference TRBV3-1 and TRBJ1-1, is DTAVSQTPKYLVTQMGNDKSIKCEQNLGHDTMYWYKQDSKKFLKIMFSYNNKELIINETVPNRFSPKSPDKAHLNLHINSLELGDSAVYFCASSQGRIEAFFGQGTRLTVV.

The chain carries TRBV6-2 or TRBV6-3 and TRBJ2-7; 11 bases fit TRBD2. V was pared by 3 bases and J by 2 bases, with 6 bases of the junction left unmatched. This CDR3 spans 16 amino acids. Germline V gives CDR1 MNHEY, CDR2 SVGEGT. CDR3 sequence: CASSYRLAGGAYEQYF. The CDR3 bases are TGTGCCAGCAGTTATAGGCTAGCGGGAGGTGCCTACGAGCAGTACTTC.

V gene TRBV5-1 combines with J gene TRBJ2-7, with D possibly matching TRBD2 (6 bases). Germline CDR1 reads SGHRS; CDR2 reads YFSETQ. The V end lost 4 bases, the J end lost 2 bases, and 16 bases lay between the germline ends. This CDR3 region has 15 residues. The CDR3, as DNA: TGCGCCAGCAGCCCCAAGGGGACGGGGGCCTACGAGCAGTACTTC. It yields the protein CASSPKGTGAYEQYF.

This clonotype showed up just a few times. J is TRBJ2-2 and V is TRBV12-3 or TRBV12-4; D is tentatively TRBD1 or TRBD2 (6 bases each). Trimming cost V 2 bases and J 3 bases, with 10 bases left between them. CDR3 length: 15 amino acids. The CDR3 DNA reads as TGTGCCAGCAGTTTACGGGGGCCTGACACCGGGGAGCTGTTTTTT. Translated: CASSLRGPDTGELFF.

This clonotype was recorded once. J is TRBJ2-3 and V is TRBV11-2; D is unresolved. The CDR3 runs 11 residues. Trimming took off 11 bases at V and 8 bases at J, with 14 bases between the two ends. Germline CDR1 and CDR2: SGHAT and FQNNGV. The CDR3 region has the DNA TGTGCCTCTCGTCCAGCGCTTACGCAGTATTTT. Translation gives CASRPALTQYF. Drawing the rest from reference TRBV11-2 and TRBJ2-3, the complete variable domain is EAGVAQSPRYKIIEKRQSVAFWCNPISGHATLYWYQQILGQGPKLLIQFQNNGVVDDSQLPKDRFSAERLKGVDSTLKIQPAKLEDSAVYLCASRPALTQYFGPGTRLTVL.

This clonotype was counted a few times. This chain joins TRBV3-1 and TRBJ2-7; D is uncertain. Germline V gene lookup returns CDR1 LGHDT and CDR2 YNNKEL (reference sequence). With 1 base removed from V and 0 bases from J, the gap between germline ends came to 4 bases. The CDR3 is 13 residues long. CDR3 DNA: TGTGCCAGCAGCCAAGTAGCCTCCTACGAGCAGTACTTC. It codes for CASSQVASYEQYF.

Of note for this clonotype: Since no conserved phenylalanine or tryptophan closes the CDR3, a read error is the likely cause. The chain is built from TRBV24-1 and TRBJ1-1; TRBD1 is a possible D gene (6 bases). The CDR3 runs to 14 residues. V lost 5 bases to trimming and J lost 0 bases, with 9 bases between them. Germline V gene sequence: CDR1 KGHDR, CDR2 SFDVKD. The CDR3 DNA sequence: TGTGCCACCAGTGCCGGACAGATGAACACTGAAGCTTTCTTA. The encoded protein is CATSAGQMNTEAFL.

A few counts support this clonotype. The rearrangement joins TRBV2 to TRBJ2-3, with TRBD2 matching over 7 bases. Germline V CDR1 and CDR2: SNHLY, FYNNEI. There are 14 residues in the CDR3. J lost 2 bases, V lost 6 bases, and 5 bases had no gene match. DNA for the CDR3: TGTGCCAGCAGACCTAGCGGACACACAGATACGCAGTATTTT. This translates into CASRPSGHTDTQYF.

V gene TRBV12-3 or TRBV12-4 combines with J gene TRBJ1-2; D may be TRBD1 (5 bases). Trimming removed 4 bases from V and 8 bases from J, with 11 bases in between. CDR3 size: 12 residues. In DNA form, the CDR3 reads TGTGCCAGCAGTTCAGGGTCTTGGGGCTACACCTTC. Encoded protein: CASSSGSWGYTF.

The chain recombines TRBV7-2 with TRBJ2-5; TRBD2 agrees at 12 bases. Trimming took 5 bases from V and 0 from J; bases not matched to a gene: 7. The CDR3 runs to 17 residues. CDR1 is SGHTA, CDR2 FQGNSA, per germline. The CDR3 protein is CASSPRGTSGYQETQYF. The CDR3 DNA reads as TGTGCCAGCAGCCCCCGGGGGACTAGCGGGTACCAAGAGACCCAGTACTTC.

In this sample, this clonotype turned up a few times. The V and J genes are TRBV5-1 and TRBJ2-7; 7 nucleotides match TRBD1. Per germline, CDR1 SGHRS and CDR2 YFSETQ. The CDR3 has 14 residues. The junction had 10 bases not matched to a gene; V was cut back by 5 bases and J by 5 bases. The CDR3, as DNA: TGCGCCAGCAGACTGGACCCGACAGGGAACGAGCAGTACTTC. Its translation is CASRLDPTGNEQYF.

This clonotype has a handful of counts. The chain is built from TRBV20-1 and TRBJ2-7; 7 bases are shared with TRBD2. This CDR3 region has 11 residues. CDR1 and CDR2 from the germline V gene are DFQATT and SNEGSKA (reference sequence). Trimming took 7 bases from V and 4 from J; bases not matched to a gene: 4. The CDR3 is CSVREGYEQYF. CDR3 DNA: TGCAGTGTGAGGGAGGGGTACGAGCAGTACTTC.

This clonotype has just a few counts. The chain uses TRBV7-2 and TRBJ1-1; a possible D gene is TRBD1 (6 bases). The V end was cut by 6 bases, the J end by 5 bases, with 22 bases between. CDR1 and CDR2 (germline): SGHTA, FQGNSA. The CDR3 is 16 residues long. CDR3 in amino acids: CASRSREGGTGTEAFF. For the CDR3, the DNA is TGTGCCAGCAGGTCGAGGGAAGGGGGAACGGGGACTGAAGCTTTCTTT.

This clonotype has only a few counts. The chain joins TRBV7-9 to TRBJ1-1; D gene ambiguous. This CDR3 has 14 residues. Trimming stripped 1 base from V and 0 bases from J, with 6 bases between. The germline CDR1 and CDR2 sequences are SEHNR and FQNEAQ (reference sequence). The CDR3 DNA reads TGTGCCAGCAGCTTAGAGCAGCTGAACACTGAAGCTTTCTTT. This codes for CASSLEQLNTEAFF.

The chain uses TRBV10-3 and TRBJ1-2; D may be TRBD1 (5 bases). The CDR3 spans 13 residues. Germline V gene sequence: CDR1 ENHRY, CDR2 SYGVKD. V dropped 10 bases and J dropped 4 bases, with 16 bases sitting between them. CDR3 amino acids: CATSGTLGYGYTF. The CDR3 bases are TGTGCCACCTCCGGGACCCTTGGCTATGGCTACACCTTC.

This clonotype appeared a few times. The rearrangement links TRBV7-2 to TRBJ2-7; TRBD2 matches 11 bases. CDR1 SGHTA and CDR2 FQGNSA come from the germline V gene. Trimming removed 6 bases from V and 2 bases from J; junction bases left unmatched: 6. The CDR3 has 15 amino acids. CDR3 region: CASRLTSGDAYEQYF. In DNA form, the CDR3 reads TGTGCCAGCAGGCTGACTAGCGGGGATGCCTACGAGCAGTACTTC.

The genes are TRBV5-4 and TRBJ2-3; TRBD1 or TRBD2 may be the D gene (5 bases each). Trimming cost V 4 bases and J 6 bases, with 9 bases left between them. Germline V gene data show CDR1 as SGHNT and CDR2 as YYREEE (reference sequence). This CDR3 spans 12 amino acids. The CDR3 loop reads CASSPEGDTQYF. In nucleotides, the CDR3 is TGTGCCAGCAGCCCCGAGGGGGATACGCAGTATTTT.

This clonotype was seen a few times. The chain uses TRBV5-1 and TRBJ1-2; D is ambiguous. This CDR3 comprises 13 residues. V was trimmed by 0 bases and J by 2 bases, leaving 5 bases between them. CDR1 is SGHRS and CDR2 is YFSETQ in the germline V gene. CDR3 in amino acids: CASSLARNYGYTF. The CDR3 DNA reads as TGCGCCAGCAGCTTGGCGCGGAACTATGGCTACACCTTC.

The rearrangement uses TRBV5-8 and TRBJ2-3, with 11 bases identical to TRBD2. After removal of 4 bases from V and 3 bases from J, the junction contained 7 bases not matched to a gene. This CDR3 contains 16 residues. Germline values: CDR1 SGHTS, CDR2 YDEGEE. The CDR3 nucleotides read TGTGCCAGCAGCCCGTTAGCGGGAGGGGTAACAGATACGCAGTATTTT. Protein sequence: CASSPLAGGVTDTQYF.

This clonotype showed up just once. This rearrangement joins TRBV4-2 to TRBJ2-7; TRBD1 matches 10 bases. This CDR3 contains 15 residues. The germline V gene has CDR1 LGHNA and CDR2 YNFKEQ. V was pared by 1 base and J by 5 bases, with 5 bases of the junction left unmatched. The CDR3 protein is CASSQAAGTGDEQYF. The CDR3 DNA sequence: TGTGCCAGCAGCCAAGCGGCCGGGACAGGGGACGAGCAGTACTTC.

This clonotype was found a few times. J is TRBJ2-5 and V is TRBV18, with D hard to call. V lost 2 bases and J lost 2, with 12 bases in between. The CDR3 loop spans 15 amino acids. Germline V gene data show CDR1 as KGHSH and CDR2 as LQKENI. The chain's CDR3 is CASSPGSGSQETQYF. The CDR3 coding sequence is TGTGCCAGCTCACCAGGCTCCGGGTCTCAAGAGACCCAGTACTTC.

This clonotype was seen ten or more times. A junction boundary mismatches the germline segment, possibly from a read error. The rearrangement joins TRBV6-5 to TRBJ2-7, with unresolved D. The CDR3 length is 11 residues. In germline, CDR1 is MNHEY, CDR2 SVGAGI. The CDR3: CASSDSYEQYF. CDR3 DNA sequence: TGTGCCAGCAGTGACTCCTACGAGCAGTACTTC.

V gene TRBV20-1 combines with J gene TRBJ1-5, with unresolved D. Germline V gives CDR1 DFQATT, CDR2 SNEGSKA (reference sequence). CDR3 size: 13 residues. Trimming took 6 bases from V and 0 from J, leaving 9 bases between them. CDR3 nucleotides: TGCAGTGCCAGAACCTATAGCAATCAGCCCCAGCATTTT. Amino acids: CSARTYSNQPQHF.

This clonotype was seen more than once but under ten times. The CDR3 region is CASSQGLASEQFF. CDR3 coding DNA: TGTGCCAGCAGCCAGGGACTAGCAAGTGAGCAGTTCTTC. The J gene is TRBJ2-1, the V gene TRBV7-3; 9 positions match TRBD2. Germline values: CDR1 SGHTA, CDR2 FQGTGA. The ends lost 5 bases at V and 9 bases at J; junction bases unmatched: 5. The CDR3 is 13 residues long.